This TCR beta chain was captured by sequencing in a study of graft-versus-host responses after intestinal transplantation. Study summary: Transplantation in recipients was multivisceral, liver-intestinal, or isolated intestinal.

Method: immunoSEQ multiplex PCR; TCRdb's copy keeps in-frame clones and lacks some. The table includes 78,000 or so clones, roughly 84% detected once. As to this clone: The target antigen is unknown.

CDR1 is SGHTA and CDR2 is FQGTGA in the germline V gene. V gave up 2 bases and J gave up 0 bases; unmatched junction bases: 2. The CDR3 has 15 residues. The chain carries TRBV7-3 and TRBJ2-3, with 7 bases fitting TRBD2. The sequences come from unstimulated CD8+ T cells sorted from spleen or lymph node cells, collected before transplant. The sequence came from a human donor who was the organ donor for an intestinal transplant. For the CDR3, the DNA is TGTGCCAGCAGCTTAGTGGGGGGGAGCACAGATACGCAGTATTTT. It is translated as CASSLVGGSTDTQYF.